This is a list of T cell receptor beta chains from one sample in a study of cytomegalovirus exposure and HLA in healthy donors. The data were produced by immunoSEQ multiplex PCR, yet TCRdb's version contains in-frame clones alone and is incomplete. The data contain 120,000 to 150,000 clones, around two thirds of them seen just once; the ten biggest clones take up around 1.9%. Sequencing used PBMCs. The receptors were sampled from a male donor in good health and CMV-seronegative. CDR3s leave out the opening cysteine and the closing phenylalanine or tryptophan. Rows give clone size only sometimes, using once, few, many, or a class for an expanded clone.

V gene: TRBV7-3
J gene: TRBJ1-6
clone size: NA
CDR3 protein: ASSLQGIGNSPLH

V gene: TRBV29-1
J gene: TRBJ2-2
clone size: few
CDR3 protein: SYTSGGATGELF

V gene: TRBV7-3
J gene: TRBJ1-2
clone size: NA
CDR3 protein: ASSPEGQSGCT

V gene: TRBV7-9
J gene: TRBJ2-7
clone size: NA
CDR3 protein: SSSLPWAGGDEQY

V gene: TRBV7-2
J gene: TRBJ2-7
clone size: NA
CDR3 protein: ASSLGLRYEQY

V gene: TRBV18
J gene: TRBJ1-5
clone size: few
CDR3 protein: ASSQGQRLSNQPQH

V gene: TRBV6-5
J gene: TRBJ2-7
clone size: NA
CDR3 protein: ASSPSWEGGYEQY

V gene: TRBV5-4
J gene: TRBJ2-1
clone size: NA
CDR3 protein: ASSLASARYSNEQF

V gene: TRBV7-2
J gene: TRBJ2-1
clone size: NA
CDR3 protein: ASSLVGRGPYNEQF

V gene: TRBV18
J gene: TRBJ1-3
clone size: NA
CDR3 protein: ASSKTGSISGNTIY

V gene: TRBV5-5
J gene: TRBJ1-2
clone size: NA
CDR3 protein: ASSPLGGQGGGYT

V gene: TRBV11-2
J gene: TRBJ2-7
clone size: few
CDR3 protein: ASSLDSLLYEQY

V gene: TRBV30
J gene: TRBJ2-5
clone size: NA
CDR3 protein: AWSPRGIRETQY

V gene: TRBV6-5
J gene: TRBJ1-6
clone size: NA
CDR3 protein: ASSDSGSYNSPLH

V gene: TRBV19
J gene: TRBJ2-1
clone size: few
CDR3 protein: ASRTGGSTNEQF

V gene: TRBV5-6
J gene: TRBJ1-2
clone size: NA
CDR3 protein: ASSLSTVSGYT

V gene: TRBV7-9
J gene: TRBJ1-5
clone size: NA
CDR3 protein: SSSYGTPGGRHNQPQH

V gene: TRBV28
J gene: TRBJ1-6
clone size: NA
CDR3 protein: ASSLISFSSYNSPLH

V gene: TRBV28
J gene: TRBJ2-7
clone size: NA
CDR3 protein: ASSPRGGWGEQY

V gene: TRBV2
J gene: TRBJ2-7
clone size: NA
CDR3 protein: ASRIQGVYEQY

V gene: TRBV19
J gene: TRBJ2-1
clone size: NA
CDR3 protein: AVGGSGEQF

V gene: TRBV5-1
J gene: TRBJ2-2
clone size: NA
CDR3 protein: ASSIQGTGELF

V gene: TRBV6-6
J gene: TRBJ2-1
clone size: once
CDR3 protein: ASSRGGPTYNEQF

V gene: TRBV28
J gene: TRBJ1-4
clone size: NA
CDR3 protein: ASSIQGVDEKLF

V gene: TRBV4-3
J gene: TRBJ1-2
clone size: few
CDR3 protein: ASSPQSTGGSYGYT

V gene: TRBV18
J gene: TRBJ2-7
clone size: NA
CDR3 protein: ASSPSQDEQY

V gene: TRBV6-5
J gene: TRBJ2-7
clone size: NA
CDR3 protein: ASRDPGQGETIEY

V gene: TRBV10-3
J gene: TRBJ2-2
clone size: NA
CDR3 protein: AIAERTGELF

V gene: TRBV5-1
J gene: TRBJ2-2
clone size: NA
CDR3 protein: ASSLVETGGFTGELF

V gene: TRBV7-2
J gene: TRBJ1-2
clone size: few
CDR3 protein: ASSPPGQGDTGYT

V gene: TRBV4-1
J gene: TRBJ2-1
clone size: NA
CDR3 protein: ASSQVSTTVYNEQF

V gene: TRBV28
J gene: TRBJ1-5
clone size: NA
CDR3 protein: ASISEFNQPQH

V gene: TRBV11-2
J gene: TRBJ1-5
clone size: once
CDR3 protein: ASSFSGAYSNQPQH

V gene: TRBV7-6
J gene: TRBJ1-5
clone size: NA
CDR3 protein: ASSGGQGAFNQPQH

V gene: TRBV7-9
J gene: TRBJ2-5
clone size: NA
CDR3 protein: ASSPGGAGETQY

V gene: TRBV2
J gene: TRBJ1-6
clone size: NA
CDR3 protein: ASTASIGVGTLH

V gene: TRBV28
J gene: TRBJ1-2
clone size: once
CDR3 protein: ASSQQGYGYT

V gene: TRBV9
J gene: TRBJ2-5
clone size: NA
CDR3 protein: ASSATSGKQETQY

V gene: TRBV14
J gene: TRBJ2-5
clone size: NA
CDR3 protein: ASSQVGWQETQY

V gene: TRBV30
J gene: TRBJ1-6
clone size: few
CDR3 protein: GFGSPLH

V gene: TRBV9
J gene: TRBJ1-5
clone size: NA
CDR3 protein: ASSTGGGFQPQH

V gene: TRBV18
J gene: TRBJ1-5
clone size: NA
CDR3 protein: ASSQQNSNQPQH

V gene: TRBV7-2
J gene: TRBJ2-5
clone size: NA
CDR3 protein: ASSSGLAGAGYQETQY